Listed here are 24 T cell receptor beta chains from one sample, sequenced in a study of neurological immune-mediated disorders. A single record per CDR3 protein comes from TCRdb applying MiXCR to the 5' RACE reads. The table has tens of thousands of distinct CDR3 sequences, 4.5% seen once; the top ten hold 6.9%. Sequencing input: PBMCs. These receptors originate from a man aged 25 to 40 with multiple sclerosis.

Many counts were recorded for this clonotype. V is TRBV11-3 and J is TRBJ2-3, with a possible D match to TRBD2 (7 bases). CDR3 length equals 13 residues. Trimming removed 6 bases from V and 4 bases from J, with 11 bases in between. Germline assignment: CDR1 SGHNT and CDR2 YENEEA. This CDR3 reads CASRGGGSDTQYF. The CDR3 coding sequence is TGTGCCAGCAGAGGGGGGGGGTCAGATACGCAGTATTTT.

This clonotype showed up many times. The V and J genes are TRBV7-9 and TRBJ2-3, with D hard to call. The germline CDR1 and CDR2 sequences are SEHNR and FQNEAQ (reference sequence). V dropped 2 bases and J dropped 10 bases, with 22 bases sitting between them. The CDR3 consists of 16 residues. The CDR3 sequence is CASSLTHIAALSPQYF. Written as DNA, the CDR3 is TGTGCCAGCAGCTTAACTCACATCGCCGCTCTCTCTCCGCAGTATTTT.

This clonotype was detected many times. The J gene is TRBJ2-3, the V gene TRBV6-4, with TRBD1 matching 8 bases. This CDR3 is built from 15 residues. CDR1 is MRHNA and CDR2 is SNTAGT in the germline V gene. The junction had 8 bases not matched to a gene; V was cut back by 6 bases and J by 3 bases. The CDR3, as DNA: TGTGCCAGCAGAGAAGTACAGGGGGAGACAGATACGCAGTATTTT. Translating gives CASREVQGETDTQYF.

This clonotype was counted between two and nine times. The genes are TRBV5-1 and TRBJ1-1, with D unclear. Trimming cost V 0 bases and J 5 bases, with 11 bases left between them. This CDR3 comprises 14 residues. Germline lookup yields CDR1 SGHRS and CDR2 YFSETQ. The CDR3: CASSLGSWGTEAFF. For the CDR3, the DNA is TGCGCCAGCAGCTTGGGGAGTTGGGGTACTGAAGCTTTCTTT.

The chain links TRBV5-6 to TRBJ1-1; tentative D call: TRBD1 (5 bases). Trimming left V 4 bases short and J 6 bases short, with 16 bases between. The CDR3 contains 14 residues. Looked up from germline, CDR1 is SGHDT and CDR2 is YYEEEE. CDR3 bases: TGTGCCAGCAGCGGCCTTGGGGGGTTCGCTGAAGCTTTCTTT. Protein sequence: CASSGLGGFAEAFF. Based on the CDR3 plus reference TRBV5-6 and TRBJ1-1, the full variable domain is DAGVTQSPTHLIKTRGQQVTLRCSPKSGHDTVSWYQQALGQGPQFIFQYYEEEERQRGNFPDRFSGHQFPNYSSELNVNALLLGDSALYLCASSGLGGFAEAFFGQGTRLTVV.

This clonotype was detected ten times or more. The chain joins TRBV5-6 to TRBJ1-5; D is perhaps TRBD1 (6 bases). There are 14 residues in the CDR3. Germline V lookup: CDR1 SGHDT, CDR2 YYEEEE. Trimming removed 0 bases at V and 3 bases at J, with 7 bases between. In nucleotides, the CDR3 is TGTGCCAGCAGCTTGGCAGGGGTCAATCAGCCCCAGCATTTT. Translation gives CASSLAGVNQPQHF.

In its sample, this clonotype was seen many times. The rearrangement joins TRBV5-1 to TRBJ2-3; D is unclear. The V gene's germline CDR1 is SGHRS and CDR2 YFSETQ. Between the trimmed V and J ends, which lost 0 bases and 4 bases, there was a span of 12 bases. This CDR3 spans 15 amino acids. The CDR3 region is CASSLGAASSDTQYF. CDR3 in DNA: TGCGCCAGCAGCTTGGGGGCAGCCTCATCAGATACGCAGTATTTT.

This clonotype appeared a few times. The chain links TRBV12-3 or TRBV12-4 to TRBJ2-3; TRBD2 aligns across 7 bases. The CDR3 runs 16 residues. V lost 4 bases, J lost 3 bases, and 10 bases stayed unmatched. The CDR3, as DNA: TGTGCCAGCAGTTCCGCGACTAGCATCCTGACAGATACGCAGTATTTT. Its protein product is CASSSATSILTDTQYF.

The rearrangement links TRBV4-2 to TRBJ2-2; 11 nucleotides match TRBD2. The V segment lost 2 bases and the J segment 1 base; nucleotides outside the gene matches: 12. This CDR3 region has 20 residues. Germline CDR1 reads LGHNA; CDR2 reads YNFKEQ. The CDR3 bases are TGTGCCAGCAGCCAACCTATCAGGGGACTAGCGGATATGAACACCGGGGAGCTGTTTTTT. Translated: CASSQPIRGLADMNTGELFF.

This clonotype was detected many times. The DNA is left out, because the CDR3 cannot be placed on it with certainty; the CDR3 is given as TCRdb lists it. The rearrangement uses TRBV10-3 and TRBJ1-2; the D call of TRBD1 is as the table states it, not checked on the DNA. Counting both end residues, the CDR3 totals 17 amino acids. CDR1 ENHRY and CDR2 SYGVKD come from the germline V gene. CDR3: CAISESVLAQGAYGYTF.

The chain carries TRBV4-1 and TRBJ1-1; 7 positions match TRBD1. Per germline, CDR1 MGHRA and CDR2 YSYEKL. V was pared by 0 bases and J by 5 bases, with 9 bases of the junction left unmatched. The CDR3 sequence is 16 residues long. In DNA form, the CDR3 reads TGCGCCAGCAGCCAAGAGGGACAGTTCTCGAGGACTGAAGCTTTCTTT. Amino acids: CASSQEGQFSRTEAFF.

This clonotype was seen at least ten times. The rearrangement links TRBV29-1 to TRBJ2-3; D is ambiguous. CDR1 is SQVTM and CDR2 is ANQGSEA in the germline V gene. The CDR3 loop spans 13 amino acids. The V end was cut by 8 bases, the J end by 2 bases, with 14 bases between. CDR3 sequence: CSLLVVYTDTQYF. The CDR3 DNA reads TGCAGCTTGCTGGTCGTTTACACAGATACGCAGTATTTT.

This clonotype has just a few counts. J is TRBJ1-1 and V is TRBV5-1; 7 bases match TRBD1. V was pared by 1 base and J by 2 bases, with 2 bases of the junction left unmatched. The CDR3 has 14 amino acids. Per germline, CDR1 SGHRS and CDR2 YFSETQ. The CDR3 protein is CASSLTGANTEAFF. DNA for the CDR3: TGCGCCAGCAGCTTGACAGGGGCAAACACTGAAGCTTTCTTT.

The chain joins TRBV5-1 to TRBJ1-2; 9 bases fit TRBD1. Unmatched junction bases numbered 11, after V lost 4 bases and J lost 1 base. This CDR3 comprises 17 residues. The V gene's germline CDR1 is SGHRS and CDR2 YFSETQ. This CDR3 reads CASSLSGQGRSNYGYTF. CDR3 DNA: TGCGCCAGCAGCCTATCCGGACAGGGGAGAAGTAACTATGGCTACACCTTC.

This clonotype was counted ten times or more. The genes are TRBV14 and TRBJ2-4, with a tentative D call TRBD2 (5 bases). This CDR3 is 13 amino acids long. Germline V gene lookup returns CDR1 SGHDN and CDR2 FVKESK. Trimming stripped 4 bases from V and 6 bases from J, with 10 bases between. The CDR3 sequence: CASSLVGANIQYF. DNA for the CDR3: TGTGCCAGCAGCCTAGTGGGAGCAAACATTCAGTACTTC. Together with reference TRBV14 and TRBJ2-4, the CDR3 gives the full variable domain: EAGVTQFPSHSVIEKGQTVTLRCDPISGHDNLYWYRRVMGKEIKFLLHFVKESKQDESGMPNNRFLAERTGGTYSTLKVQPAELEDSGVYFCASSLVGANIQYFGAGTRLSVL.

Ten or more counts support this clonotype. The rearrangement uses TRBV5-1 and TRBJ2-2; maybe TRBD1 (5 bases). Germline CDR1 reads SGHRS; CDR2 reads YFSETQ. Trimming took 2 bases from V and 6 from J, leaving 8 bases between them. The CDR3 consists of 13 residues. The CDR3: CASSFGASGELFF. For the CDR3, the DNA is TGCGCCAGCAGCTTTGGGGCCTCCGGGGAGCTGTTTTTT.

This clonotype showed up many times. V gene TRBV5-1 combines with J gene TRBJ1-2, with unresolved D. This CDR3 spans 13 amino acids. V shed 0 bases and J shed 4 bases, with 7 bases lying between them. Per the germline V gene, CDR1 is SGHRS and CDR2 is YFSETQ. The CDR3 is CASSLGQTYGYTF. DNA of the CDR3: TGCGCCAGCAGCTTGGGACAAACCTATGGCTACACCTTC. Full variable domain (missing parts from reference TRBV5-1 and TRBJ1-2): KAGVTQTPRYLIKTRGQQVTLSCSPISGHRSVSWYQQTPGQGLQFLFEYFSETQRNKGNFPGRFSGRQFSNSRSEMNVSTLELGDSALYLCASSLGQTYGYTFGSGTRLTVV.

This clonotype was counted at least ten times. This sequence joins TRBV6-5 and TRBJ2-2; 7 bases map to TRBD1. V was clipped by 0 bases and J by 7 bases; unmatched bases: 2. The CDR3 covers 14 residues. Per the germline V gene, CDR1 is MNHEY and CDR2 is SVGAGI. CDR3 amino acids: CASSYSRGLGELFF. The DNA for the CDR3 is TGTGCCAGCAGTTACTCGAGGGGGCTCGGGGAGCTGTTTTTT.

This clonotype appeared a few times. DNA for the CDR3: TGTGCCAGCAGTTACATCAGGGCCGCAGGCGGGGATACGCAGTATTTT. It is translated as CASSYIRAAGGDTQYF. The chain employs TRBV6-5 and TRBJ2-3; the D call may be TRBD1 or TRBD2 (5 bases each). The V gene lost 2 bases and the J gene lost 6 bases, with 18 bases spanning the gap. The V gene's germline CDR1 is MNHEY and CDR2 SVGAGI. There are 16 residues in the CDR3.

This clonotype was observed many times. For the CDR3, the DNA is TGTGCCAGCAGGCCCAGATACAGGCGACGCACAGATACGCAGTATTTT. Residues: CASRPRYRRRTDTQYF. This rearrangement joins TRBV28 to TRBJ2-3; tentatively, D is TRBD1 (5 bases). The germline V and J ends were trimmed by 6 bases and 1 base, with 17 bases remaining between them. Germline loops: CDR1 MDHEN, CDR2 SYDVKM. The CDR3 is made up of 16 amino acids.

This clonotype was seen more than once but under ten times. The chain recombines TRBV7-9 with TRBJ2-1; D is uncertain. V lost 1 base, J lost 8 bases, and 6 bases lay in between. CDR1 and CDR2 from the germline V gene are SEHNR and FQNEAQ (reference sequence). This CDR3 has 12 residues. DNA of the CDR3: TGTGCCAGCAGCTTAGTTAAAGATGAGCAGTTCTTC. It is translated as CASSLVKDEQFF.

This clonotype has at least ten counts. The gene calls are TRBV5-1 and TRBJ1-2; D is unresolved. This CDR3 is built from 15 residues. V lost 4 bases, J lost 1 base, and 14 bases lay in between. CDR1 and CDR2 from the germline V gene are SGHRS and YFSETQ. The CDR3 bases are TGCGCCAGCAGCAGAGTCGGAAATGATAACTATGGCTACACCTTC. Protein product: CASSRVGNDNYGYTF.

This clonotype was detected ten times or more. The chain employs TRBV20-1 and TRBJ1-2; D perhaps matches TRBD1 (6 bases). The CDR3 consists of 16 residues. V was clipped by 3 bases and J by 6 bases, with 23 bases between them. From germline, CDR1 is DFQATT and CDR2 SNEGSKA (reference sequence). This CDR3 reads CSASPHRGAMENGYTF. The CDR3 DNA reads as TGCAGTGCTAGCCCCCATCGGGGGGCTATGGAGAATGGCTACACCTTC.

This clonotype was observed many times. The V and J genes are TRBV7-8 and TRBJ1-2; TRBD1 matches at 7 bases. The J segment lost 5 bases and the V segment lost 5 bases, leaving 11 bases of the junction unmatched. Per the germline V gene, CDR1 is SGHVS and CDR2 is FQNEAQ. This CDR3 comprises 15 residues. CDR3 in DNA: TGTGCCAGCAGCATTACCGGGACAGTGAGTTATGGCTACACCTTC. Its translation is CASSITGTVSYGYTF.